This paragraph reports one T cell receptor (beta chain). Germline CDR1 and CDR2: SGDLS and YYNGEE. The CDR3 totals 15 residues. Trimming took off 4 bases at V and 2 bases at J, with 14 bases between the two ends. The sample belongs to a study of T cell changes during pregnancy in multiple sclerosis. Method: immunoSEQ multiplex PCR; TCRdb's copy keeps in-frame clones and lacks some. The table lists around 59,000 clones, over 90% of them singletons, with 0.65% to 0.9% in the top ten. The sequenced sample was peripheral blood, obtained in the first trimester of pregnancy. The genes are TRBV9 and TRBJ2-3, with D possibly being TRBD1 (5 bases). The clonotype comes from a female donor with multiple sclerosis, enrolled in a pregnancy study. The CDR3 DNA reads TGTGCCAGCAGCCGACTTCAGGGTACCACAGATACGCAGTATTTT. It encodes CASSRLQGTTDTQYF.